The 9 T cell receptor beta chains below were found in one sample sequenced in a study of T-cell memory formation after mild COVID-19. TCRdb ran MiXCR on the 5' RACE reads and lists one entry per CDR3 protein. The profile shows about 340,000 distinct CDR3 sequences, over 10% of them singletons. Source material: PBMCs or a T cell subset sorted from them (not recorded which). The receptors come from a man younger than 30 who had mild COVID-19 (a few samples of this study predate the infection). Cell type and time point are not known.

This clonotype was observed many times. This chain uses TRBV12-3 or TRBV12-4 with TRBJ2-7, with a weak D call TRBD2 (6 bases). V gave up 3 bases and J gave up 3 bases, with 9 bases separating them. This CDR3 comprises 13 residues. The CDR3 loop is CASSLRDRYEQYF. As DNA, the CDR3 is TGTGCCAGCAGTTTGCGGGATCGCTACGAGCAGTACTTC.

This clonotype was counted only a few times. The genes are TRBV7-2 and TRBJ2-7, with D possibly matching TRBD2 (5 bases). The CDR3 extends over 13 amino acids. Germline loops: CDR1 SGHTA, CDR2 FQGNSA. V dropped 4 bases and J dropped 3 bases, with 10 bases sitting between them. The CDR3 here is CASSSGVGYEQYV. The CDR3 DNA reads TGTGCCAGCAGCTCCGGGGTAGGCTACGAGCAGTACGTC.

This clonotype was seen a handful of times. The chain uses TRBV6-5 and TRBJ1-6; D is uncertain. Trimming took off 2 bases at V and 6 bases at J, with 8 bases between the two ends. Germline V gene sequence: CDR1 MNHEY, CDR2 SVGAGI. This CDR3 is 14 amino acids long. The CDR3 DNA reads TGTGCCAGCAGTTACGAACAGATTAATTCACCCCTCCACTTT. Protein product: CASSYEQINSPLHF.

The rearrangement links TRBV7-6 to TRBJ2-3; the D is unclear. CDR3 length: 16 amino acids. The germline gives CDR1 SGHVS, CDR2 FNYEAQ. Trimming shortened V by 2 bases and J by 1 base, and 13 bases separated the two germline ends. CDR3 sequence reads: CASSLTVPWGTDTQYF. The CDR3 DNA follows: TGTGCCAGCAGCTTAACAGTCCCCTGGGGCACAGATACGCAGTATTTT.

For the CDR3, the DNA is TGCGCCAGCAGCTTGGAAGGGCAGTCGGGTCAGCCCCAGCATTTT. This codes for CASSLEGQSGQPQHF. The chain carries TRBV5-1 and TRBJ1-5; D is undetermined. Trimming took 0 bases from V and 6 from J, leaving 13 bases between them. The germline CDR1 and CDR2 sequences are SGHRS and YFSETQ. The CDR3 totals 15 residues. Full variable domain (missing parts from reference TRBV5-1 and TRBJ1-5): KAGVTQTPRYLIKTRGQQVTLSCSPISGHRSVSWYQQTPGQGLQFLFEYFSETQRNKGNFPGRFSGRQFSNSRSEMNVSTLELGDSALYLCASSLEGQSGQPQHFGDGTRLSIL.

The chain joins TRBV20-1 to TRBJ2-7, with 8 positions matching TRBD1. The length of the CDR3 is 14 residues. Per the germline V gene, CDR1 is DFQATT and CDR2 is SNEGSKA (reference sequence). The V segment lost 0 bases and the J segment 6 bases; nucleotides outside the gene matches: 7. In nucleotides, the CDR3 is TGCAGTGCTAGAGAACCTCCAGGGGGCGTCGAGCAGTACGTC. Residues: CSAREPPGGVEQYV.

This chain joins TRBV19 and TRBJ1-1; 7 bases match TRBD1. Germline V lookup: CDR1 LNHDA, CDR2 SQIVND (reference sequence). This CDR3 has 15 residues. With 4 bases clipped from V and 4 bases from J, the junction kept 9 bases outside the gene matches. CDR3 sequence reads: CASSTDRVGSTEAFF. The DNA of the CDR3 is TGTGCCAGTAGTACCGACAGGGTCGGTAGCACTGAAGCTTTCTTT.

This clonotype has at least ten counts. CDR3 in DNA: TGCGCCAGCAGCTTGTTTGGAGGCCTGGGGGAGCCCCAGCATTTT. It is translated as CASSLFGGLGEPQHF. The J gene is TRBJ1-5, the V gene TRBV5-1; D is possibly TRBD1 (5 bases). From germline, CDR1 is SGHRS and CDR2 YFSETQ. The V and J ends lost 1 base and 8 bases respectively, with 16 bases between them. The CDR3 totals 15 residues.

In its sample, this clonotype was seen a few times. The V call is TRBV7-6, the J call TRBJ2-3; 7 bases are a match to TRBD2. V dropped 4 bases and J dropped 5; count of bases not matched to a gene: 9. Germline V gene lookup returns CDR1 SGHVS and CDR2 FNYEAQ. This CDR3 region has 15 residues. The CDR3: CASSSPLGGVDTQYF. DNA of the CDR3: TGTGCCAGCAGCTCCCCTTTGGGGGGGGTAGATACGCAGTATTTT.